Listed below are T cell receptor beta chains from one sample, sequenced in a study of T cell clusters in autoimmune cytopenias. TCRdb derives one entry per CDR3 protein from the multiplex PCR reads, leaving out DNA. The repertoire shows around 3,600 distinct CDR3 sequences; the top ten hold approximately 35%. This sample was also put to use in a study of T cell repertoires in aging, cancer and after chemotherapy.

The specimen sequenced was peripheral blood. These receptors were collected from a human donor in good health. Both conserved end residues are part of each CDR3. Some rows have no size entry. The others give once, few or many, or a class for an expanded clone.

clone size | CDR3 length | J gene | V gene | CDR3 protein
NA | 12 | TRBJ2-1 | TRBV5-6 | CASSLADIEQFF
NA | 14 | TRBJ1-1 | TRBV7-2 | CASSLRAGNTEAFF
large | 14 | TRBJ2-1 | TRBV6-5 | CASSYSAGYNEQFF
medium-sized | 13 | TRBJ2-1 | TRBV6-6 | CASSYSQRNEQFF
NA | 13 | TRBJ1-1 | TRBV24-1 | CATATGQNTEAFF
NA | 19 | TRBJ2-3 | TRBV4-2 | CASSQEGKGGVRLTDTQYF
NA | 15 | TRBJ1-6 | TRBV6-5 | CASRPDSSYNSPLHF
NA | 14 | TRBJ2-1 | TRBV6-6 | CASTDRGTYNEQFF
medium-sized | 17 | TRBJ2-1 | TRBV29-1 | CSTTGTATSGSDIEQFF
medium-sized | 14 | TRBJ2-5 | TRBV6-2/TRBV6-3 | CASRLGGVSETQYF
NA | 15 | TRBJ2-2 | TRBV7-2 | CASSLDQLNTGELFF
medium-sized | 15 | TRBJ2-3 | TRBV6-2/TRBV6-3 | CASSSGLAGVDTQYF
medium-sized | 11 | TRBJ2-7 | TRBV30 | CAWRWGREQYF
NA | 14 | TRBJ2-7 | TRBV15 | CATSRDSRGAEQYF
NA | 14 | TRBJ2-2 | TRBV4-3 | CASSQDALAGELFF
NA | 15 | TRBJ2-3 | TRBV5-4 | CASSRSGGPPDTQYF
NA | 19 | TRBJ1-6 | TRBV6-2/TRBV6-3 | CASRAREGVSSSYNSPLHF
medium-sized | 16 | TRBJ2-6 | TRBV6-5 | CASTTRGEAGANVLTF
NA | 13 | TRBJ2-7 | TRBV30 | CAWSLGREYEQYF
NA | 13 | TRBJ1-1 | TRBV5-6 | CASSPGGGGEAFF
NA | 12 | TRBJ1-5 | TRBV15 | CATSRDQQPQHF
NA | 14 | TRBJ2-3 | TRBV11-2 | CASRSGPSTDTQYF
NA | 14 | TRBJ1-1 | TRBV18 | CASSPPQSGTEAFF
NA | 13 | TRBJ2-3 | TRBV24-1 | CATSEKGQGTQYF
NA | 15 | TRBJ2-7 | TRBV18 | CASSPQGQGSDEQYF
NA | 15 | TRBJ2-2 | TRBV11-2 | CASSLVEAGAGELFF
NA | 13 | TRBJ1-5 | TRBV12-3/TRBV12-4 | CASSDEVYQPQHF
NA | 14 | TRBJ1-6 | TRBV18 | CASSPDREISPLHF
NA | 15 | TRBJ1-5 | TRBV30 | CAWGSPLTPSTPQHF
NA | 16 | TRBJ2-3 | TRBV6-4 | CASSDSPSGNTDTQYF
medium-sized | 15 | TRBJ1-4 | TRBV19 | CASRSDRATNEKLFF